These 23 T cell receptor beta chains share one sample of origin, sequenced in a study of blood T cell repertoires in COVID-19. This table comes from immunoSEQ multiplex PCR, and its TCRdb copy is limited to in-frame clones, with some not included. The repertoire includes about 250,000 clones, about 85% of them detected once, and around 3% sits in the top ten. The sample was PBMCs or T cells enriched from blood (not recorded which). These receptors all come from a woman aged 50 to 60 who had recovered from COVID-19.

V gene TRBV1 combines with J gene TRBJ1-2; the table names TRBD1, a call not compared with the DNA. TRBV1 is described as a pseudogene. The CDR3 covers 14 residues. CDR3 DNA sequence: TGCACCAGCAGCCAGCCCCAGGGGGACTATGGCTACACCTTC. This encodes CTSSQPQGDYGYTF.

This clone has more than one count but fewer than ten. J is TRBJ1-1 and V is TRBV5-1; 10 nucleotides agree with TRBD1. The CDR3 has 14 amino acids. V lost 4 bases and J lost 5; bases outside the gene matches: 5. Germline values: CDR1 SGHRS, CDR2 YFSETQ. The CDR3 protein is CASSRTGGSTEAFF. The CDR3 DNA follows: TGCGCCAGCAGCCGGACAGGGGGAAGTACTGAAGCTTTCTTT.

V is TRBV2 and J is TRBJ2-7, with a possible D match to TRBD1 (6 bases). With 3 bases removed from V and 1 base from J, the gap between germline ends came to 13 bases. Per germline, CDR1 SNHLY and CDR2 FYNNEI. The CDR3 sequence is 15 residues long. The CDR3 region is CASSEKGQTSYEQYF. In DNA, the CDR3 is TGTGCCAGCAGTGAGAAAGGACAGACTTCCTACGAGCAGTACTTC.

This clone was seen just once. The chain couples TRBV18 to TRBJ2-5; TRBD1 matches at 7 bases. The CDR3 has 15 amino acids. Germline CDR1 reads KGHSH; CDR2 reads LQKENI. V shed 0 bases, J shed 5 bases, and the junction held 6 bases outside the gene matches. The DNA for the CDR3 is TGTGCCAGCTCACCACCGGCACCGACAGGGGAGACCCAGTACTTC. Protein product: CASSPPAPTGETQYF.

The gene calls are TRBV3-1 (or the pseudogene TRBV3-2) and TRBJ1-4; 9 positions agree with TRBD1. The CDR3 runs 15 residues. J gave up 6 bases and V 4 bases, and 6 bases lay outside the gene matches. The germline CDR1 and CDR2 sequences are LGHDT and YNNKEL (reference sequence). CDR3 sequence (DNA): TGTGCCAGCAGCCTTTCCGGGACAGGGCATGAAAAACTGTTTTTT. Protein product: CASSLSGTGHEKLFF.

This rearrangement joins TRBV7-2 to TRBJ2-3; D gene unclear. The CDR3 is made up of 14 amino acids. CDR1 SGHTA and CDR2 FQGNSA come from the germline V gene. V was clipped by 1 base and J by 0 bases, with 5 bases between them. CDR3 residues: CASSLVLSTDTQYF. The CDR3 DNA sequence: TGTGCCAGCAGCTTAGTCCTGAGCACAGATACGCAGTATTTT.

The CDR3 sequence: CASKLQWNTEAFF. For the CDR3, the DNA is TGTGCCAGCAAACTGCAATGGAACACTGAAGCTTTCTTT. The rearrangement links TRBV7-2 to TRBJ1-1; D is undetermined. Trimming removed 7 bases from V and 1 base from J, with 10 bases in between. Germline assignment: CDR1 SGHTA and CDR2 FQGNSA. The length of the CDR3 is 13 residues.

The chain recombines TRBV3-1 (or the pseudogene TRBV3-2) with TRBJ1-2; 8 bases agree with TRBD1. Per the germline V gene, CDR1 is LGHDT and CDR2 is YNNKEL (reference sequence). V was clipped by 1 base and J by 2 bases; unmatched bases: 3. The CDR3 contains 15 residues. The CDR3 coding sequence is TGTGCCAGCAGCCAAGGGGACAGGCTGAACTATGGCTACACCTTC. Amino acids: CASSQGDRLNYGYTF.

The V call is TRBV5-1, the J call TRBJ2-3; 15 bases map to TRBD2. The CDR3 extends over 18 amino acids. Germline CDR1 and CDR2: SGHRS and YFSETQ. The ends lost 2 bases at V and 0 bases at J; junction bases unmatched: 4. The CDR3 DNA reads TGCGCCAGCAGCTTAGGGACTAGCGGGAGGCCTAGCACAGATACGCAGTATTTT. Protein sequence: CASSLGTSGRPSTDTQYF.

V usage is TRBV5-4 and J usage is TRBJ1-4; tentatively, D is TRBD1 (6 bases). Germline V gives CDR1 SGHNT, CDR2 YYREEE (reference sequence). Trimming took 1 base from V and 1 from J, leaving 11 bases between them. The CDR3 has 16 amino acids. The CDR3 DNA is TGTGCCAGCAGCTTGTACAGGGTAGGAACTAATGAAAAACTGTTTTTT. This encodes CASSLYRVGTNEKLFF.

CDR3 sequence (DNA): TGTGCCAGCAGCTTAATAGCGGCTAATTCACCCCTCCACTTT. It yields the protein CASSLIAANSPLHF. The genes are TRBV7-2 and TRBJ1-6; unclear D gene. This CDR3 spans 14 amino acids. The germline gives CDR1 SGHTA, CDR2 FQGNSA. Trimming took off 2 bases at V and 6 bases at J, with 8 bases between the two ends.

This sequence joins TRBV12-3 or TRBV12-4 and TRBJ1-2; the D gene is possibly TRBD1 (5 bases). V was pared by 3 bases and J by 7 bases, with 12 bases between. This CDR3 has 13 residues. CDR3 coding DNA: TGTGCCAGCAGTTTTAGACAGACTTCTGGCTACACCTTC. It yields the protein CASSFRQTSGYTF.

The CDR3 DNA reads as TGTGCCAGCAGTTCGGACAGGAACTACACTGAAGCTTTCTTT. It yields the protein CASSSDRNYTEAFF. This chain uses TRBV5-6 with TRBJ1-1; TRBD1 agrees at 7 bases. This CDR3 spans 14 amino acids. V gave up 5 bases and J gave up 3 bases; unmatched junction bases: 7. Germline loops: CDR1 SGHDT, CDR2 YYEEEE.

V and J are TRBV5-5 and TRBJ2-3; D might be TRBD2 (8 bases). CDR1 and CDR2 (germline): SGHKS, YYEKEE (reference sequence). V was pared by 2 bases and J by 0 bases, with 25 bases between. The CDR3 is 20 amino acids. CDR3 residues: CASSLGRGRLAGTSTDTQYF. In DNA form, the CDR3 reads TGTGCCAGCAGCTTAGGGAGGGGGCGATTAGCGGGGACTAGCACAGATACGCAGTATTTT.

The chain is built from TRBV7-5 and TRBJ2-5; the listed D gene, TRBD2, was not tested against the DNA. TRBV7-5 is a recognized pseudogene. The CDR3 totals 18 residues. The CDR3: CARSANTSPAGWSRAQYF. CDR3 in DNA: TGTGCCAGAAGCGCTAACACTTCCCCGGCGGGTTGGAGTCGGGCCCAGTACTTC.

V is TRBV15 and J is TRBJ2-2; 7 bases align to TRBD1. Germline V CDR1 and CDR2: LNHNV, YYDKDF (reference sequence). This CDR3 spans 17 amino acids. The V gene end was trimmed by 3 bases and the J gene end by 4 bases; junction bases not matched to a gene: 11. The CDR3: CATSRKQGELGTGELFF. CDR3 in DNA: TGTGCCACCAGCAGGAAGCAGGGGGAACTCGGCACCGGGGAGCTGTTTTTT.

The chain links TRBV28 to TRBJ2-1; no reliable D call. This CDR3 is built from 15 residues. Germline assignment: CDR1 MDHEN and CDR2 SYDVKM. Trimming left V 1 base short and J 2 bases short, with 9 bases between. The CDR3 here is CASSLLGFTYNEQFF. CDR3 nucleotide sequence: TGTGCCAGCAGTTTATTGGGCTTCACCTACAATGAGCAGTTCTTC.

This clone was recorded once. This rearrangement joins TRBV28 to TRBJ2-7; 9 bases map to TRBD2. Germline CDR1 and CDR2: MDHEN and SYDVKM. CDR3 size: 15 residues. Germline trimming cut 6 bases from V and 5 bases from J; bases unmatched to any gene: 11. CDR3 protein: CASRTSGSGSHEQYF. Here the CDR3 DNA reads TGTGCCAGCAGGACAAGTGGTAGCGGGAGTCACGAGCAGTACTTC.

Concerning this clone: The sample holds other DNA sequences that translate to the same CDR3. The chain carries TRBV7-9 and TRBJ1-1; D call uncertain. V lost 4 bases and J 5 bases, leaving 8 bases between the germline ends. The CDR3 spans 12 residues. The germline V gene has CDR1 SEHNR and CDR2 FQNEAQ (reference sequence). CDR3: CASSSRGTEAFF. The CDR3 DNA reads as TGTGCCAGCAGCTCCCGAGGGACTGAAGCTTTCTTT. The whole variable domain, filled in from reference TRBV7-9 and TRBJ1-1, reads DTGVSQNPRHKITKRGQNVTFRCDPISEHNRLYWYRQTLGQGPEFLTYFQNEAQLEKSRLLSDRFSAERPKGSFSTLEIQRTEQGDSAMYLCASSSRGTEAFFGQGTRLTVV.

This rearrangement joins TRBV7-8 to TRBJ1-4; 7 bases match TRBD1. The germline V gene has CDR1 SGHVS and CDR2 FQNEAQ. This CDR3 has 13 amino acids. With V trimmed by 5 bases and J by 8 bases, 5 bases remained unmatched. The CDR3 loop reads CASSRDSSEKLFF. In DNA form, the CDR3 reads TGTGCCAGCAGCCGGGACAGCTCAGAAAAACTGTTTTTT.

The chain uses TRBV19 and TRBJ1-5, with a weak D call TRBD1 (5 bases). Trimming pared 0 bases from V and 3 bases from J, leaving 9 bases between. CDR3 length: 15 amino acids. CDR1 LNHDA and CDR2 SQIVND come from the germline V gene (reference sequence). The CDR3 here is CASSIDREANQPQHF. The CDR3 region has the DNA TGTGCCAGTAGTATAGACAGGGAGGCCAATCAGCCCCAGCATTTT.

V gene TRBV3-1 (or the pseudogene TRBV3-2) combines with J gene TRBJ1-1; a weak D match, TRBD1 (6 bases). Germline CDR1 LGHDT, CDR2 YNNKEL (reference sequence). The V end lost 0 bases, the J end lost 5 bases, and 13 bases lay between the germline ends. The CDR3 sequence is 15 residues long. This CDR3 reads CASSQDLRQGTEAFF. In DNA, the CDR3 is TGTGCCAGCAGCCAAGATCTGAGGCAGGGGACTGAAGCTTTCTTT.

Here the CDR3 DNA reads TGTGCCAGCAGCGTAGAAACTAGCGCTGGGGAGCAGTACTTC. It specifies CASSVETSAGEQYF. This chain joins TRBV9 and TRBJ2-7; 7 positions match TRBD2. Germline CDR1 SGDLS, CDR2 YYNGEE. The CDR3 extends over 14 amino acids. Trimming at V came to 0 bases and at J to 7 bases, leaving 7 bases not matched to a gene.